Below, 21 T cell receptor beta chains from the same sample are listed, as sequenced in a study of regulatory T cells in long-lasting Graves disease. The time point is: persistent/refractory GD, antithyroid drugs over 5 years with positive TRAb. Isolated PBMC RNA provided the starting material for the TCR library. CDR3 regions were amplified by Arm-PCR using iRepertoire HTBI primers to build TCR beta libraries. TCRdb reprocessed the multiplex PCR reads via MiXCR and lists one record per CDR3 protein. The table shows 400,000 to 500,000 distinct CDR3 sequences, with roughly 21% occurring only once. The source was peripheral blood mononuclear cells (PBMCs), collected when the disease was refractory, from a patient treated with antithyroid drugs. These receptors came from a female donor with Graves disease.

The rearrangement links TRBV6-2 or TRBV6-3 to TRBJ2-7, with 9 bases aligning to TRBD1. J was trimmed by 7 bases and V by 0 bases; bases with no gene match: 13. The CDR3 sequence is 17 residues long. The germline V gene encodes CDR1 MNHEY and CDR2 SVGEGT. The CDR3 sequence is CASSYSHRGRWSGEQYF. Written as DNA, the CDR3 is TGTGCCAGCAGTTACTCCCACAGGGGGCGATGGTCTGGAGAGCAGTACTTC.

This chain's CDR3 is CASSIDLVGPPVTGELFF. In DNA form, the CDR3 reads TGTGCCAGTAGTATAGATCTAGTAGGGCCGCCGGTCACCGGGGAGCTGTTTTTT. The chain uses TRBV19 and TRBJ2-2, with unresolved D. The CDR3 totals 18 residues. V was trimmed by 0 bases and J by 4 bases, leaving 18 bases between them. The germline V gene has CDR1 LNHDA and CDR2 SQIVND (reference sequence). Combining the CDR3 with reference TRBV19 and TRBJ2-2 gives the whole variable domain DGGITQSPKYLFRKEGQNVTLSCEQNLNHDAMYWYRQDPGQGLRLIYYSQIVNDFQKGDIAEGYSVSREKKESFPLTVTSAQKNPTAFYLCASSIDLVGPPVTGELFFGEGSRLTVL.

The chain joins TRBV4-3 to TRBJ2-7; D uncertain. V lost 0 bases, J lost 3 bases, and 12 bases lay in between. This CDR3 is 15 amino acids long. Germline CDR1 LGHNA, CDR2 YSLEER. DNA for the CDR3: TGCGCCAGCAGCCAAGAATACGGTACCCTCTACGAGCAGTACTTC. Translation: CASSQEYGTLYEQYF.

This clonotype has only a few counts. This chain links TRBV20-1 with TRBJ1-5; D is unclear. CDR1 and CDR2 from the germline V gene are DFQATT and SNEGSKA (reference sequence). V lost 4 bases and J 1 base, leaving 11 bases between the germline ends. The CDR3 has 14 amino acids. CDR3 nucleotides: TGCAGTGCTATGGAAGGTAACAGCAATCAGCCCCAGCATTTT. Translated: CSAMEGNSNQPQHF.

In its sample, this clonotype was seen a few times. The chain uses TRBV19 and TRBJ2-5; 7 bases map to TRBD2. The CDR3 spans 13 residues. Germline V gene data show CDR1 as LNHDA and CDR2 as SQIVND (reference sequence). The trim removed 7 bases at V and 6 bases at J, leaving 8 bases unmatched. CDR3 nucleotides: TGTGCCAGTATGAGGTCGGGGGGAAAGACCCAGTACTTC. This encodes CASMRSGGKTQYF. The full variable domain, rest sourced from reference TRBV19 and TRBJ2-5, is DGGITQSPKYLFRKEGQNVTLSCEQNLNHDAMYWYRQDPGQGLRLIYYSQIVNDFQKGDIAEGYSVSREKKESFPLTVTSAQKNPTAFYLCASMRSGGKTQYFGPGTRLLVL.

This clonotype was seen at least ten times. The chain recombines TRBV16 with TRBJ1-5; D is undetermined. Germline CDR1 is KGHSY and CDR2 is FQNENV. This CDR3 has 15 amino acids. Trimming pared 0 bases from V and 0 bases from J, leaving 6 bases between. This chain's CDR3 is CASSQSVSSNQPQHF. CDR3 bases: TGTGCCAGCAGCCAATCCGTAAGTAGCAATCAGCCCCAGCATTTT.

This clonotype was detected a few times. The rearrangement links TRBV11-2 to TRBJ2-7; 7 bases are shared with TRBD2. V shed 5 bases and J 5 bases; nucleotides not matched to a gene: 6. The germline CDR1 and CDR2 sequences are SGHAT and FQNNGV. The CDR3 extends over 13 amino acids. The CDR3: CASSPDAGDEQYF. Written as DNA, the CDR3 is TGTGCCAGCAGCCCAGACGCGGGGGACGAGCAGTACTTC.

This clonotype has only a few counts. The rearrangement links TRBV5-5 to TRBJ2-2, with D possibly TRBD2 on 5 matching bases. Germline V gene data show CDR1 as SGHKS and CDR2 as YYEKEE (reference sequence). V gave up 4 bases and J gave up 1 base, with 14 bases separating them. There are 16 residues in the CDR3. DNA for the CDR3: TGTGCCAGCAGCCTCCTGAGGGCAAGGAACACCGGGGAGCTGTTTTTT. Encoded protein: CASSLLRARNTGELFF.

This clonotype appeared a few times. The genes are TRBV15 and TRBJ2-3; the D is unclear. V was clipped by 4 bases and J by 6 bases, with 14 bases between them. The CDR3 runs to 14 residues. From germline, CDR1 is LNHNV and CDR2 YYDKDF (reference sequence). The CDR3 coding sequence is TGTGCCACCAGCACGTACGTCGAAAAGGATACGCAGTATTTT. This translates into CATSTYVEKDTQYF.

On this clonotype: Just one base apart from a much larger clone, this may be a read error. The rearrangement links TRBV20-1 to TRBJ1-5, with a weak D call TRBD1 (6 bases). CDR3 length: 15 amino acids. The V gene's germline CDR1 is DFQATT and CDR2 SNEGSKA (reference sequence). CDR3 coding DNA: TGCAGTACTAGAGCAGGGGATTTTAGCAATCAGCCCCAGCATTTT. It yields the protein CSTRAGDFSNQPQHF.

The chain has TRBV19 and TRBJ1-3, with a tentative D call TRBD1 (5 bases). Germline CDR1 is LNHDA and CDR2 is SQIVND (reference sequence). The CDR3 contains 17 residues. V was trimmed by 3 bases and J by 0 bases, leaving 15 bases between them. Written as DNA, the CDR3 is TGTGCCAGTAGTATCCAGGGCCCGGAGAGCTCTGGAAACACCATATATTTT. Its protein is CASSIQGPESSGNTIYF. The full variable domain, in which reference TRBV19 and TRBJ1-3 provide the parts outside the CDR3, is DGGITQSPKYLFRKEGQNVTLSCEQNLNHDAMYWYRQDPGQGLRLIYYSQIVNDFQKGDIAEGYSVSREKKESFPLTVTSAQKNPTAFYLCASSIQGPESSGNTIYFGEGSWLTVV.

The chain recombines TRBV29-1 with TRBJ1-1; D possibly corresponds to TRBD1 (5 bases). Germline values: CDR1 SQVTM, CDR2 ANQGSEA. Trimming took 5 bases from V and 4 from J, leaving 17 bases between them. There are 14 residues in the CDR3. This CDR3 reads CSVSPGGGGTEAFF. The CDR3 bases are TGCAGCGTTTCCCCCGGGGGGGGAGGCACTGAAGCTTTCTTT.

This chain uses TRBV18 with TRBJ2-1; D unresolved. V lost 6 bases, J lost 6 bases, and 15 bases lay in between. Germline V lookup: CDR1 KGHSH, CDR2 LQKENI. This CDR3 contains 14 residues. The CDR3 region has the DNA TGTGCCAGCTCCCGCGACTTATTAGGCAATGAGCAGTTCTTC. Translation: CASSRDLLGNEQFF.

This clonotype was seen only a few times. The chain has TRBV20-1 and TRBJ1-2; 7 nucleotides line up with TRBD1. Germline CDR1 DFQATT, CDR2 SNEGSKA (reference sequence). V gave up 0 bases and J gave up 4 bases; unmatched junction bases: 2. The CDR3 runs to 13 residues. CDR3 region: CSARDQGGYGYTF. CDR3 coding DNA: TGCAGTGCTAGAGATCAGGGGGGCTATGGCTACACCTTC.

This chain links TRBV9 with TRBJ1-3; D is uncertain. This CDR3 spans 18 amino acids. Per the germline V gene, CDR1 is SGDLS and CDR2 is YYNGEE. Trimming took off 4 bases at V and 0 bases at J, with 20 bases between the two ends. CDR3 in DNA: TGTGCCAGCAGCCACCCCACCCGAGCAGGAGACTCTGGAAACACCATATATTTT. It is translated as CASSHPTRAGDSGNTIYF.

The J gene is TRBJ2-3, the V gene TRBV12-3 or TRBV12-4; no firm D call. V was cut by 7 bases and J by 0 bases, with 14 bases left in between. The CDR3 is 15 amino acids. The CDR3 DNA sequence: TGTGCCAGCACCCAGATCCAGTCTAGCACAGATACGCAGTATTTT. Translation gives CASTQIQSSTDTQYF.

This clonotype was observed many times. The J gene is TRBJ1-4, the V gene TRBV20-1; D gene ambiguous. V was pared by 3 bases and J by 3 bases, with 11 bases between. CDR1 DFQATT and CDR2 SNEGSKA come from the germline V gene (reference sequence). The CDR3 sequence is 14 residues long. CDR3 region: CSASWRQANEKLFF. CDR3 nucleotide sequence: TGCAGTGCTAGTTGGCGGCAGGCTAATGAAAAACTGTTTTTT.

The CDR3 sequence: CASSQVRWRRAPQPQHF. The CDR3 DNA reads TGTGCCAGCAGCCAAGTAAGGTGGCGCAGGGCCCCTCAGCCCCAGCATTTT. The J gene is TRBJ1-5, the V gene TRBV14; D perhaps matches TRBD1 (5 bases). The germline V and J ends were trimmed by 1 base and 6 bases, with 19 bases remaining between them. The CDR3 contains 17 residues. CDR1 and CDR2 (germline): SGHDN, FVKESK.

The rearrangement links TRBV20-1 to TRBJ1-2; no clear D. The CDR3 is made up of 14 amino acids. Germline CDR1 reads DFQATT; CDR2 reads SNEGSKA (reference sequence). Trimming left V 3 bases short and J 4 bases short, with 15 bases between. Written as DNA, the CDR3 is TGCAGTGCTAGGAGGATGATGGGATCCTATGGCTACACCTTC. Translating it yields CSARRMMGSYGYTF.

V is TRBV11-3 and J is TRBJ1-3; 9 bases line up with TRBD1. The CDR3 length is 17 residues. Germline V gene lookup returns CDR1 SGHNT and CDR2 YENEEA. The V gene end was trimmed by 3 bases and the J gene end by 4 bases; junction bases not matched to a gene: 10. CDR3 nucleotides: TGTGCCAGCAGCTTTGGGGACAGGACAGGGGCAGGAAACACCATATATTTT. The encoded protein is CASSFGDRTGAGNTIYF.

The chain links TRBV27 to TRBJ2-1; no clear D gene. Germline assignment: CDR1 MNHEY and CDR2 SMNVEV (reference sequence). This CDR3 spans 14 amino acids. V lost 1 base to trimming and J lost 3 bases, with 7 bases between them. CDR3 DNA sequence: TGTGCCAGCAGTTTATTTGACGGCTACAATGAGCAGTTCTTC. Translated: CASSLFDGYNEQFF.